The 6 T cell receptor beta chains reported below all come from one sample, sequenced in a study of cytomegalovirus exposure and HLA in healthy donors. PCR employed 60 Vbeta and 13 Jbeta primers. Generated by immunoSEQ multiplex PCR, the TCRdb table keeps only in-frame clones and is missing some. Of fewer than 200,000 clones listed, approximately 84% are singletons. Sequenced sample: PBMCs. These receptors were collected from a man aged 30 to 45 in good health and CMV-seropositive.

The chain recombines TRBV6-5 with TRBJ1-4; D not resolved. CDR3 length: 15 amino acids. Germline loops: CDR1 MNHEY, CDR2 SVGAGI. Trimming removed 0 bases from V and 1 base from J, with 6 bases in between. The CDR3 loop is CASSYSRRTNEKLFF. CDR3 sequence (DNA): TGTGCCAGCAGTTACTCGAGGAGAACTAATGAAAAACTGTTTTTT.

The chain combines TRBV2 with TRBJ1-5, with D possibly being TRBD1 (6 bases). Germline V CDR1 and CDR2: SNHLY, FYNNEI. Trimming stripped 4 bases from V and 4 bases from J, with 14 bases between. This CDR3 spans 15 amino acids. CDR3 coding DNA: TGTGCCAGCAGTGTTTACAGGGAGGGTAATCAGCCCCAGCATTTT. It codes for CASSVYREGNQPQHF.

This rearrangement joins TRBV7-2 to TRBJ2-1; 14 nucleotides line up with TRBD2. The CDR3 loop spans 16 amino acids. Germline V gene sequence: CDR1 SGHTA, CDR2 FQGNSA. J was trimmed by 3 bases and V by 4 bases; bases with no gene match: 2. The CDR3 region has the DNA TGTGCCAGCAGCTCAGGACTAGCGGGGGGCTACAATGAGCAGTTCTTC. This codes for CASSSGLAGGYNEQFF.

This clone occurred once. The DNA of the CDR3 is TGTGCCAGCAGCTTAGACGGCTCTGGAAACACCATATATTTT. Its protein is CASSLDGSGNTIYF. The V and J genes are TRBV7-9 and TRBJ1-3; D is uncertain. The CDR3 sequence is 14 residues long. Per germline, CDR1 SEHNR and CDR2 FQNEAQ (reference sequence). Trimming removed 1 base at V and 0 bases at J, with 4 bases between.

The chain links TRBV28 to TRBJ1-1; a possible D gene is TRBD1 (6 bases). CDR3 size: 14 residues. Germline V gene data show CDR1 as MDHEN and CDR2 as SYDVKM. With 10 bases removed from V and 7 bases from J, the gap between germline ends came to 22 bases. The DNA for the CDR3 is TGTGCCACCAACAGGGAATCCCGTCGAGGTGAAGCTTTCTTT. Translated: CATNRESRRGEAFF.

In DNA form, the CDR3 reads TGTGCCTGGAGTCCTATTCAGCGAGACTCGTCTTACAATGAGCAGTTCTTC. This sequence encodes CAWSPIQRDSSYNEQFF. V gene TRBV30 combines with J gene TRBJ2-1; D ambiguous. The CDR3 has 17 amino acids. Germline V gene sequence: CDR1 GTSNPN, CDR2 SVGIG (reference sequence). Trimming removed 2 bases at V and 4 bases at J, with 21 bases between.